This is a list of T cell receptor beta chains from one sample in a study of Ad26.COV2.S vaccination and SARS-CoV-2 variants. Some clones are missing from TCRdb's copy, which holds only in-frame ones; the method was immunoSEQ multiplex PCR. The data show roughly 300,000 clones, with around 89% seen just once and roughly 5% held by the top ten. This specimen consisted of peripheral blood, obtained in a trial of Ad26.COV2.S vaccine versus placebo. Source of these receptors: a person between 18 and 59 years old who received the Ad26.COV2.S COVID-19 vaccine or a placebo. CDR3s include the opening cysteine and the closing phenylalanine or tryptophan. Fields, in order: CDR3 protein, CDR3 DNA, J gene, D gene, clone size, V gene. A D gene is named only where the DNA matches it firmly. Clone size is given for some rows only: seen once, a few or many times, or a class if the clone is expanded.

CDR3 protein: CASSQEGPGWTTEAFF
CDR3 DNA: TGTGCCAGCAGCCAGGAGGGGCCAGGGTGGACCACTGAAGCTTTCTTT
J gene: TRBJ1-1
D gene: NA
clone size: NA
V gene: TRBV14

CDR3 protein: CASSFRQGGEETQYF
CDR3 DNA: TGTGCCAGCAGCTTCCGCCAGGGGGGAGAAGAGACCCAGTACTTC
J gene: TRBJ2-5
D gene: NA
clone size: NA
V gene: TRBV5-5

CDR3 protein: CASSVGGVAEKLFF
CDR3 DNA: TGTGCCAGCAGCGTAGGGGGGGTAGCTGAAAAACTGTTTTTT
J gene: TRBJ1-4
D gene: NA
clone size: NA
V gene: TRBV9

CDR3 protein: CASSPGFGTEAFF
CDR3 DNA: TGTGCCAGCAGCCCAGGGTTCGGCACTGAAGCTTTCTTT
J gene: TRBJ1-1
D gene: NA
clone size: NA
V gene: TRBV5-6

CDR3 protein: CASRRVSGGHNEQYF
CDR3 DNA: TGTGCCAGCAGAAGAGTTTCTGGGGGGCACAACGAGCAGTACTTC
J gene: TRBJ2-7
D gene: NA
clone size: NA
V gene: TRBV6-6

CDR3 protein: CASSLQGGNQPQHF
CDR3 DNA: TGTGCCAGCAGCCTACAGGGTGGCAATCAGCCCCAGCATTTT
J gene: TRBJ1-5
D gene: NA
clone size: NA
V gene: TRBV7-2

CDR3 protein: CASSQDGLVFSEQFF
CDR3 DNA: TGCGCCAGCAGCCAAGACGGACTAGTTTTCAGTGAGCAGTTCTTC
J gene: TRBJ2-1
D gene: TRBD2
clone size: NA
V gene: TRBV4-1

CDR3 protein: CASSVQGRNTEAFF
CDR3 DNA: TGCGCCAGCAGTGTACAGGGGCGGAACACTGAAGCTTTCTTT
J gene: TRBJ1-1
D gene: TRBD1
clone size: NA
V gene: TRBV5-1

CDR3 protein: CASSLVSQGLNTGELFF
CDR3 DNA: TGTGCCAGCAGCTTAGTCTCCCAGGGGTTGAACACCGGGGAGCTGTTTTTT
J gene: TRBJ2-2
D gene: NA
clone size: NA
V gene: TRBV7-2

CDR3 protein: CASSPGPSNQPQHF
CDR3 DNA: TGTGCCAGCTCACCGGGGCCCAGCAATCAGCCCCAGCATTTT
J gene: TRBJ1-5
D gene: NA
clone size: NA
V gene: TRBV18

CDR3 protein: CASSPGAERTEAFF
CDR3 DNA: TGCGCCAGCAGTCCGGGTGCAGAACGTACTGAAGCTTTCTTT
J gene: TRBJ1-1
D gene: NA
clone size: NA
V gene: TRBV10-1

CDR3 protein: CASSSGGKSGYTF
CDR3 DNA: TGTGCCAGCAGTTCGGGGGGGAAAAGCGGCTACACCTTC
J gene: TRBJ1-2
D gene: NA
clone size: NA
V gene: TRBV28

CDR3 protein: CASSYGTDEQYF
CDR3 DNA: TGCGCCAGCAGCTACGGGACAGACGAGCAGTACTTC
J gene: TRBJ2-7
D gene: TRBD1
clone size: NA
V gene: TRBV5-1

CDR3 protein: CASSFTEAFF
CDR3 DNA: TGTGCCAGCAGCTTCACTGAAGCTTTCTTT
J gene: TRBJ1-1
D gene: NA
clone size: NA
V gene: TRBV7-9

CDR3 protein: CASSVTDNTEAFF
CDR3 DNA: TGTGCCAGCAGCGTCACAGACAACACTGAAGCTTTCTTT
J gene: TRBJ1-1
D gene: NA
clone size: once
V gene: TRBV9

CDR3 protein: CASSLGGASTDTQYF
CDR3 DNA: TGTGCCAGCAGCCTTGGGGGGGCGAGCACAGATACGCAGTATTTT
J gene: TRBJ2-3
D gene: NA
clone size: NA
V gene: TRBV3-1/TRBV3-2

CDR3 protein: CSVESVTYEQYF
CDR3 DNA: TGCAGCGTTGAGAGCGTTACCTACGAGCAGTACTTC
J gene: TRBJ2-7
D gene: NA
clone size: NA
V gene: TRBV29-1

CDR3 protein: CASRRSGGGVRETQYF
CDR3 DNA: TGTGCCAGCAGGCGGTCGGGGGGGGGAGTGAGAGAGACCCAGTACTTC
J gene: TRBJ2-5
D gene: TRBD2
clone size: NA
V gene: TRBV27

CDR3 protein: CSVPGLAGGNEQFF
CDR3 DNA: TGCAGCGTTCCGGGACTAGCGGGAGGGAATGAGCAGTTCTTC
J gene: TRBJ2-1
D gene: TRBD2
clone size: NA
V gene: TRBV29-1

CDR3 protein: CASSHNGPLPYEQYF
CDR3 DNA: TGCGCCAGCAGCCACAATGGGCCGCTTCCCTACGAGCAGTACTTC
J gene: TRBJ2-7
D gene: NA
clone size: NA
V gene: TRBV4-1

CDR3 protein: CSGSLAAQETQYF
CDR3 DNA: TGCAGCGGTTCCCTAGCGGCCCAAGAGACCCAGTACTTC
J gene: TRBJ2-5
D gene: TRBD2
clone size: few
V gene: TRBV29-1

CDR3 protein: CASSLAGEDSPLHF
CDR3 DNA: TGCGCCAGCAGCTTGGCTGGGGAGGATTCACCCCTCCACTTT
J gene: TRBJ1-6
D gene: NA
clone size: NA
V gene: TRBV5-1

CDR3 protein: CASRLAGGPESYEQYF
CDR3 DNA: TGTGCCAGCAGGCTAGCGGGGGGGCCGGAGTCCTACGAGCAGTACTTC
J gene: TRBJ2-7
D gene: TRBD2
clone size: NA
V gene: TRBV3-1/TRBV3-2

CDR3 protein: CASSVQGRGPQHF
CDR3 DNA: TGTGCCAGTAGTGTACAGGGGCGGGGGCCCCAGCATTTT
J gene: TRBJ1-5
D gene: TRBD1
clone size: NA
V gene: TRBV19

CDR3 protein: CASSEESAGKNIQYF
CDR3 DNA: TGTGCCAGCAGTGAAGAAAGTGCGGGCAAAAACATTCAGTACTTC
J gene: TRBJ2-4
D gene: NA
clone size: NA
V gene: TRBV2

CDR3 protein: CASSSQTTRNTEAFF
CDR3 DNA: TGTGCCAGCAGCTCTCAAACGACTAGGAACACTGAAGCTTTCTTT
J gene: TRBJ1-1
D gene: NA
clone size: NA
V gene: TRBV7-9

CDR3 protein: CASSQDIAGADEQFF
CDR3 DNA: TGTGCCAGCAGCCAAGATATAGCGGGAGCTGATGAGCAGTTCTTC
J gene: TRBJ2-1
D gene: TRBD2
clone size: NA
V gene: TRBV3-1/TRBV3-2

CDR3 protein: CASTSHGQETYEQYF
CDR3 DNA: TGTGCCAGCACCTCACACGGACAGGAGACCTACGAGCAGTACTTC
J gene: TRBJ2-7
D gene: TRBD1
clone size: NA
V gene: TRBV6-5

CDR3 protein: CASLSGQNTEAFF
CDR3 DNA: TGTGCCAGCTTATCGGGACAGAACACTGAAGCTTTCTTT
J gene: TRBJ1-1
D gene: NA
clone size: NA
V gene: TRBV7-9

CDR3 protein: CASSLVGGGTEAFF
CDR3 DNA: TGTGCCAGCAGCTTAGTGGGTGGGGGGACTGAAGCTTTCTTT
J gene: TRBJ1-1
D gene: NA
clone size: NA
V gene: TRBV7-2

CDR3 protein: CASSLGGRVTGELFF
CDR3 DNA: TGTGCCAGCAGCTTAGGGGGCAGGGTCACCGGGGAGCTGTTTTTT
J gene: TRBJ2-2
D gene: NA
clone size: NA
V gene: TRBV7-6

CDR3 protein: CASRDRGHYNSPLHF
CDR3 DNA: TGTGCCAGCAGGGACAGGGGGCATTATAATTCACCCCTCCACTTT
J gene: TRBJ1-6
D gene: TRBD1
clone size: once
V gene: TRBV27

CDR3 protein: CATSRDGGPGEKLFF
CDR3 DNA: TGTGCCACCAGCAGAGACGGGGGGCCGGGGGAAAAACTGTTTTTT
J gene: TRBJ1-4
D gene: NA
clone size: NA
V gene: TRBV15

CDR3 protein: CASSRLTDTGELFF
CDR3 DNA: TGTGCCAGCAGCCGCCTTACGGACACCGGGGAGCTGTTTTTT
J gene: TRBJ2-2
D gene: NA
clone size: NA
V gene: TRBV3-1/TRBV3-2

CDR3 protein: CASSWRVETQYF
CDR3 DNA: TGTGCCAGCAGTTGGAGGGTAGAGACCCAGTACTTC
J gene: TRBJ2-5
D gene: NA
clone size: NA
V gene: TRBV12-3/TRBV12-4

CDR3 protein: CASSLEGWGRHTEAFF
CDR3 DNA: TGTGCCAGCAGTTTAGAAGGTTGGGGGCGCCACACTGAAGCTTTCTTT
J gene: TRBJ1-1
D gene: NA
clone size: once
V gene: TRBV28

CDR3 protein: CASSRENSQGVYGYTF
CDR3 DNA: TGCGCCAGCAGCCGCGAGAATTCACAGGGGGTCTATGGCTACACCTTC
J gene: TRBJ1-2
D gene: TRBD1
clone size: NA
V gene: TRBV4-1

CDR3 protein: CASSVAGAPLTEAFF
CDR3 DNA: TGTGCCAGCAGCGTAGCGGGGGCGCCTCTCACTGAAGCTTTCTTT
J gene: TRBJ1-1
D gene: NA
clone size: once
V gene: TRBV9

CDR3 protein: CASSPGKSRYLETQYF
CDR3 DNA: TGTGCCAGCAGTCCTGGGAAGAGCCGCTATTTAGAGACCCAGTACTTC
J gene: TRBJ2-5
D gene: NA
clone size: NA
V gene: TRBV28

CDR3 protein: CASSPDNLVQETQYF
CDR3 DNA: TGTGCCAGCAGCCCAGACAACCTAGTACAAGAGACCCAGTACTTC
J gene: TRBJ2-5
D gene: NA
clone size: NA
V gene: TRBV9

CDR3 protein: CASSRTGSGYEQYF
CDR3 DNA: TGCGCCAGCAGCAGGACAGGGAGTGGATACGAGCAGTACTTC
J gene: TRBJ2-7
D gene: TRBD1
clone size: NA
V gene: TRBV5-1

CDR3 protein: CASSINTGSGNYGYTF
CDR3 DNA: TGTGCCAGCAGCATCAACACAGGGAGCGGTAACTATGGCTACACCTTC
J gene: TRBJ1-2
D gene: NA
clone size: NA
V gene: TRBV5-6

CDR3 protein: CASSGTGVGRTNTIYF
CDR3 DNA: TGTGCCAGCAGTGGAACAGGGGTTGGGAGGACTAACACCATATATTTT
J gene: TRBJ1-3
D gene: TRBD1
clone size: NA
V gene: TRBV6-1

CDR3 protein: CASSTTGGPDTQYF
CDR3 DNA: TGTGCCAGTAGTACGACAGGGGGCCCAGATACGCAGTATTTT
J gene: TRBJ2-3
D gene: TRBD1
clone size: NA
V gene: TRBV19

CDR3 protein: CASSRFGTAYQETQYF
CDR3 DNA: TGTGCCAGCAGCCGATTCGGGACAGCGTACCAAGAGACCCAGTACTTC
J gene: TRBJ2-5
D gene: TRBD1
clone size: NA
V gene: TRBV14

CDR3 protein: CASSLQKTVGETQYF
CDR3 DNA: TGTGCCAGCAGCCTACAAAAGACGGTTGGCGAGACCCAGTACTTC
J gene: TRBJ2-5
D gene: NA
clone size: NA
V gene: TRBV7-2

CDR3 protein: CASSDGQSNQPQHF
CDR3 DNA: TGTGCCAGCAGTGATGGACAGAGCAATCAGCCCCAGCATTTT
J gene: TRBJ1-5
D gene: NA
clone size: NA
V gene: TRBV2

CDR3 protein: CASSLSIGTGMGEKLFF
CDR3 DNA: TGTGCCAGCAGCTTGTCGATAGGGACAGGGATGGGTGAAAAACTGTTTTTT
J gene: TRBJ1-4
D gene: TRBD1
clone size: NA
V gene: TRBV7-2

CDR3 protein: CASSQVGTEYNEQFF
CDR3 DNA: TGCGCCAGCAGCCAAGTCGGGACAGAGTACAATGAGCAGTTCTTC
J gene: TRBJ2-1
D gene: TRBD1
clone size: NA
V gene: TRBV4-3

CDR3 protein: CASSQEGLATDEQFF
CDR3 DNA: TGTGCCAGCAGCCAAGAAGGGTTGGCTACGGATGAGCAGTTCTTC
J gene: TRBJ2-1
D gene: NA
clone size: NA
V gene: TRBV3-1/TRBV3-2

CDR3 protein: CASSLGTNSYEQYF
CDR3 DNA: TGCGCCAGCAGCCTCGGGACGAACTCCTACGAGCAGTACTTC
J gene: TRBJ2-7
D gene: NA
clone size: NA
V gene: TRBV5-1

CDR3 protein: CSVLPGTEAFF
CDR3 DNA: TGCAGCGTTCTACCCGGAACTGAAGCTTTCTTT
J gene: TRBJ1-1
D gene: NA
clone size: once
V gene: TRBV29-1

CDR3 protein: CASSLSFATNEKLFF
CDR3 DNA: TGTGCCAGCTCACTATCGTTTGCAACTAATGAAAAACTGTTTTTT
J gene: TRBJ1-4
D gene: NA
clone size: NA
V gene: TRBV18

CDR3 protein: CASSGGLALVTGELFF
CDR3 DNA: TGTGCCAGCAGCGGGGGACTAGCGTTAGTCACCGGGGAGCTGTTTTTT
J gene: TRBJ2-2
D gene: TRBD2
clone size: NA
V gene: TRBV7-2

CDR3 protein: CASSLAGTPISYNEQFF
CDR3 DNA: TGCGCCAGCAGCTTGGCTGGGACACCTATTTCCTACAATGAGCAGTTCTTC
J gene: TRBJ2-1
D gene: NA
clone size: NA
V gene: TRBV5-1

CDR3 protein: CASSPLAGTYEQYF
CDR3 DNA: TGTGCCAGCAGCCCCTTAGCGGGAACCTACGAGCAGTACTTC
J gene: TRBJ2-7
D gene: TRBD2
clone size: NA
V gene: TRBV14